These 2 T cell receptor beta chains share one sample of origin, sequenced in a study of blood T cells in healthy people across ages. A sample-barcoded 5' primer and a J-beta primer mix were used in a second PCR of about 7 to 12 cycles. TCRdb re-analysed the 5' RACE reads in MiXCR, keeping a single row per CDR3 protein. The sample yields 2 million or so distinct CDR3 sequences, around half seen once. Sequencing was done on a sample of blood. These receptors all come from a woman aged 40 to 50 in good health.

This chain connects TRBV28 to TRBJ2-5, with 7 bases matching TRBD1. The germline V gene encodes CDR1 MDHEN and CDR2 SYDVKM. V lost 2 bases to trimming and J lost 5 bases; unmatched junction nucleotides: 11. CDR3 length: 16 amino acids. CDR3 in DNA: TGTGCCAGCAGTTTAGTGGACAGGCTAATGGGGGAGACCCAGTACTTC. Its translation is CASSLVDRLMGETQYF. Drawing the rest from reference TRBV28 and TRBJ2-5, the complete variable domain is DVKVTQSSRYLVKRTGEKVFLECVQDMDHENMFWYRQDPGLGLRLIYFSYDVKMKEKGDIPEGYSVSREKKERFSLILESASTNQTSMYLCASSLVDRLMGETQYFGPGTRLLVL.

V and J are TRBV20-1 and TRBJ2-3; 11 bases fit TRBD1. The CDR3 totals 16 residues. In germline, CDR1 is DFQATT, CDR2 SNEGSKA (reference sequence). With 6 bases clipped from V and 0 bases from J, the junction kept 8 bases outside the gene matches. DNA of the CDR3: TGCAGTGCAACGGGACAGGGGGTAGCTAGCACAGATACGCAGTATTTT. Its translation: CSATGQGVASTDTQYF.